This T cell receptor beta chain was captured in a study of blood T cell repertoires in COVID-19. Background on the study: T cells, B-cell-depleted T cells, or PBMCs supplied cDNA or gDNA.

Produced via immunoSEQ multiplex PCR; TCRdb's table is partial and in-frame only. The table includes some 460,000 clones, about nine tenths detected once. Participants were placed into cohorts based on the clinical history they reported. The CDR3 is 15 residues long. V dropped 2 bases and J dropped 4 bases, with 12 bases sitting between them. Per germline, CDR1 MNHNS and CDR2 SASEGT. The chain carries TRBV6-1 and TRBJ2-1, with D possibly matching TRBD1 (6 bases). The sequencing input was PBMCs or T cells enriched from blood (not recorded which). The sequence came from a woman between 18 and 29 years old who had recovered from COVID-19. CDR3 sequence reads: CASSEQGHPYNEQFF. CDR3 DNA sequence: TGTGCCAGCAGTGAACAGGGACACCCGTACAATGAGCAGTTCTTC.